This TCR beta chain was captured in a study of T cell clonotyping in hematopoietic cell transplantation (dated by TCRdb to about 2021). Background on the whole study: Recipient samples taken before transplant were obtained following cytoreduction. A total of more than 130 blood samples were collected in the study from approximately 34 consecutive transplant recipients and their related donors. Patient recruitment ran from late 2015 to January 2017, and follow-up continued until late 2020 or death.

The full study reports these points: Broader posttransplant TCR repertoire diversity was predicted by donor and pretransplant recipient Inverse Simpson Index values. Only a small fraction of recipient repertoires overlapped donor repertoires, with over 97% appearing de novo at the given depth. Recipient TCR diversity fell after transplant, with pathologically expanded clonotypes rising progressively from day 30 to day 180. The sample size was limited and the cells went unsorted, which meant the CD4 and CD8 repertoire contributions could not be told apart.

The immunoSEQ assay, a bias-controlled multiplex PCR with V- and J-specific primers, was used to amplify TCR beta CDR3 regions from genomic DNA. A proprietary barcode and Illumina adapter sequences were added to the CDR3 amplicons in a second PCR step. CDR3 libraries were sequenced on an Illumina MiSeq instrument. Per the authors' processing: Export and quality control were performed with immunoSEQ Analyzer 3.0, and downstream analyses were performed with R Bioconductor and Immunarch. Repertoire metrics were calculated using only productive rearrangements within the normalized downsampled data set. In the normalized cohort, a clonotype counted as pathologically expanded if the clonotype was larger than 5 templates. The Inverse Simpson Index was used to measure repertoire diversity. To capture all clonotypes, CMV-specificity analyses were performed on the non-normalized data set. Sourced from immuneACCESS, this table was stored by TCRdb with only in-frame sequences that have V and J called. A share of the clones is absent; for the studies checked, an unresolved V gene accounts for under half, and the remainder has no known explanation. V and J calls and clone size are as listed in that table; D and trimming were resolved from the DNA. This sample is represented by 45,000 or so clones; 80% to 85% of them were singletons. Over 4.5% of the sample belongs to the ten largest clones.

A distance of 18 bases separates the germline ends of V and J, which lose 5 bases and 2 bases respectively. Spanning cysteine to phenylalanine, the CDR3 consists of 17 amino acids. Of the read, only the CDR3 DNA is kept; its 51 bases are in frame from base 1. As encoded in the germline V gene (reference sequence), CDR1 is LNHDA while CDR2 is SQIVND. In the paper's terms, the time point label means: recipient sample about 28 days before transplant, after cytoreduction. Recipient blood was collected about 28 days before transplant and at days 30, 100 and 180 after transplant. Nuclei Lysis Solution was used to extract genomic DNA from fresh or cryopreserved unfractionated peripheral blood mononuclear cells. This clone was picked up one time. No cognate antigen has been identified for it. Qualities for individual bases were not recorded, and no much larger clone is one base off.

Here the chain combines TRBV19 and TRBJ1-4, with the D gene too uncertain to name. This sequence was found in a man in his 60s with myelodysplastic syndrome. Some clones in this sample may be carry-over from other donors' samples. The sequencing used peripheral blood mononuclear cells, collected before stem cell transplant. The CDR3 protein sequence reads: CASSSDRPHPTNEKLFF. The bases are TGTGCCAGTAGTTCTGACCGACCTCATCCGACTAATGAAAAACTGTTTTTT.